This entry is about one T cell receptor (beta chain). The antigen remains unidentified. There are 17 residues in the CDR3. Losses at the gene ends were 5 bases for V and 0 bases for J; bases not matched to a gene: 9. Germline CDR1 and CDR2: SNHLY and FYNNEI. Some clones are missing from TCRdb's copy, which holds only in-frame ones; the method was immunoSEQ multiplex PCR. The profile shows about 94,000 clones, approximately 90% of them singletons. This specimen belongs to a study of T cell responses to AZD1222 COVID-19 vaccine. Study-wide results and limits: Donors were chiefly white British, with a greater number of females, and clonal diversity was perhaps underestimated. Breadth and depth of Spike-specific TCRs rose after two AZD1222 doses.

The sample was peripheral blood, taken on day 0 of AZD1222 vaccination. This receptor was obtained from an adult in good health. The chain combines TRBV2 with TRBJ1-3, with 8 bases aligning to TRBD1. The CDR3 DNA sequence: TGTGCCAGCAGTTCCCGACAGGGGCACTACTCTGGAAACACCATATATTTT. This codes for CASSSRQGHYSGNTIYF.